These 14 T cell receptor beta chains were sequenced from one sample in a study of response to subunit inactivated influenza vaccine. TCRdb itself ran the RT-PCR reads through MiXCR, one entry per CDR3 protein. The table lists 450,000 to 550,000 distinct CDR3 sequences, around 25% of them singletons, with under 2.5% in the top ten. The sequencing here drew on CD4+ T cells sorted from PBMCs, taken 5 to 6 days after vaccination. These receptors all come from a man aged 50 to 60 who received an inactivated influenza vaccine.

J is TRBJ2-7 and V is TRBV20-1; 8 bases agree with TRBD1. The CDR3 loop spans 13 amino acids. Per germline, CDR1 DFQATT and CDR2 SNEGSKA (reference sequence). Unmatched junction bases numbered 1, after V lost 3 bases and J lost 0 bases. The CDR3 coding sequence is TGCAGTGCTAGTCAGGGGGCCTCCTACGAGCAGTACTTC. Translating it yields CSASQGASYEQYF.

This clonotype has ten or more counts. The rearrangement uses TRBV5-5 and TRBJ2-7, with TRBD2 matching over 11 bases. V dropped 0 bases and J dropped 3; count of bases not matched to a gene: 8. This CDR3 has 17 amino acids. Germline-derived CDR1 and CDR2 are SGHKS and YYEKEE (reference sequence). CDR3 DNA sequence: TGTGCCAGCAGCTTGGGCCCTACTAGCGGGAGATTCTACGAGCAGTACTTC. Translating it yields CASSLGPTSGRFYEQYF.

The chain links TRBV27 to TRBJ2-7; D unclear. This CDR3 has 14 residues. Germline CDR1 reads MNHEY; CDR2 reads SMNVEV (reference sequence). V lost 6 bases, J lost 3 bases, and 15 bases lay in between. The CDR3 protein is CASSRGSDGYEQYF. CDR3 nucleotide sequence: TGTGCCAGCAGCCGCGGTTCCGACGGCTACGAGCAGTACTTC.

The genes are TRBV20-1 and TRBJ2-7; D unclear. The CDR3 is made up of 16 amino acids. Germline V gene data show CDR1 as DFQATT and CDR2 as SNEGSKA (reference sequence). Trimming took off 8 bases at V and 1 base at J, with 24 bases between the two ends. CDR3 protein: CSTTKTDPIQSYEQYF. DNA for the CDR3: TGCAGTACAACGAAAACCGACCCGATTCAATCCTACGAGCAGTACTTC.

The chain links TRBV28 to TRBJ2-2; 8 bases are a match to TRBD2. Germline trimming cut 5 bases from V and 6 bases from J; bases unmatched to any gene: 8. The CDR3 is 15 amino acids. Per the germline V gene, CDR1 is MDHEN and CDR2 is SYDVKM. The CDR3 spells CASSPGGGASGELFF. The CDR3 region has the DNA TGTGCCAGCAGTCCCGGGGGGGGCGCATCCGGGGAGCTGTTTTTT.

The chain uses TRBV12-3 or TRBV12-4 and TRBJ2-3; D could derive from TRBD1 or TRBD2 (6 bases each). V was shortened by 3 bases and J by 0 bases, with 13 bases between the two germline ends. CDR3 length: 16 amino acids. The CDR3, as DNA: TGTGCCAGCAGTTTTGTCTCGGGGGCGAGCACAGATACGCAGTATTTT. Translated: CASSFVSGASTDTQYF.

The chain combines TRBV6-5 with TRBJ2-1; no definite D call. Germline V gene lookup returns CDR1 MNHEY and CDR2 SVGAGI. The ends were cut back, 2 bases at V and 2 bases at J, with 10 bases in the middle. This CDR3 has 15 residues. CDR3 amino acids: CASSYRVRAYNEQFF. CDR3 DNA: TGTGCCAGCAGTTACCGAGTTCGTGCCTACAATGAGCAGTTCTTC.

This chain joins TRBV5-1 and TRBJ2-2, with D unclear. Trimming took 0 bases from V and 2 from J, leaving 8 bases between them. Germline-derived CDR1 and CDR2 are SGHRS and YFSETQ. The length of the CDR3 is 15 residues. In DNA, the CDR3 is TGCGCCAGCAGCTTGGCCTGGGCTAACACCGGGGAGCTGTTTTTT. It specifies CASSLAWANTGELFF.

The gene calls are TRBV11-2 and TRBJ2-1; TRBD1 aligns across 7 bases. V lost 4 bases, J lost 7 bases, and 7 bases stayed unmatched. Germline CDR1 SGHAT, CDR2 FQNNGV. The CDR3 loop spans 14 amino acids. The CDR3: CASSSGQFVNEQFF. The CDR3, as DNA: TGTGCCAGCAGCTCGGGACAGTTTGTGAATGAGCAGTTCTTC.

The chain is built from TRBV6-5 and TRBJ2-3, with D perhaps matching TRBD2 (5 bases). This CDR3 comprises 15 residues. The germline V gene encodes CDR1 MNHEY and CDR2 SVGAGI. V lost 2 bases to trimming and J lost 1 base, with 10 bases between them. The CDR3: CASSYRGPGTDTQYF. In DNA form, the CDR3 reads TGTGCCAGCAGTTACCGCGGGCCTGGCACAGATACGCAGTATTTT.

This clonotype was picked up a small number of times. The CDR3 sequence is CSVRDSNQPQHF. In DNA, the CDR3 is TGCAGCGTCCGGGACAGCAATCAGCCCCAGCATTTT. The chain couples TRBV29-1 to TRBJ1-5; D is possibly TRBD1 (5 bases). CDR3 length: 12 residues. Trimming took 6 bases from V and 1 from J, leaving 7 bases between them. From germline, CDR1 is SQVTM and CDR2 ANQGSEA.

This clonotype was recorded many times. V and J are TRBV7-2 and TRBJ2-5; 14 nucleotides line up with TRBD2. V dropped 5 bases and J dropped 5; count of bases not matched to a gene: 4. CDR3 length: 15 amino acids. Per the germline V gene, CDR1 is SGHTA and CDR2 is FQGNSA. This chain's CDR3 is CASSPRTSGRETQYF. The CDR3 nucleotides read TGTGCCAGCAGCCCCCGGACTAGCGGGAGGGAGACCCAGTACTTC.

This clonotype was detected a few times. The DNA of the CDR3 is TGCAGTGCTAGAGATTTAAGGACAGGGGATGAAAAACTGTTTTTT. It specifies CSARDLRTGDEKLFF. The gene calls are TRBV20-1 and TRBJ1-4; 9 bases align to TRBD1. The CDR3 runs 15 residues. J gave up 6 bases and V 0 bases, and 5 bases lay outside the gene matches. Germline values: CDR1 DFQATT, CDR2 SNEGSKA (reference sequence).

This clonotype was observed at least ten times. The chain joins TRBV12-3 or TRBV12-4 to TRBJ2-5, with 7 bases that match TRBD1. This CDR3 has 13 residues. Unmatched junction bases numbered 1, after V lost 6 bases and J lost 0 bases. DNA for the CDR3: TGTGCCAGCAGCAGGGGGTACCAAGAGACCCAGTACTTC. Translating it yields CASSRGYQETQYF.